Following are 26 T cell receptor beta chains from one sample sequenced in a study of molecular identifiers for immune sequencing clone quantification. TCRdb analysed the PCR reads with MiXCR anew, one entry per CDR3 protein. In the table there are nearly 55,000 distinct CDR3 sequences, around 33% of which are singletons. What was sequenced was naive CD8+ T cells from blood, with Jurkat cell RNA spiked in. Indicated subset: FACS-sorted CD8+CD4-CCR7+CD45RA+ naive T cells. These receptors all stem from a human donor in good health. Some libraries in this study had Jurkat cell RNA spiked in.

This clonotype was counted ten times or more. The chain has TRBV28 and TRBJ1-1, with 7 bases identical to TRBD1. The J segment lost 3 bases and the V segment lost 5 bases, leaving 9 bases of the junction unmatched. This CDR3 has 15 residues. CDR1 is MDHEN, CDR2 SYDVKM, per germline. The CDR3 sequence is CASSENRGGDTEAFF. For the CDR3, the DNA is TGTGCCAGCAGTGAAAACAGGGGAGGCGACACTGAAGCTTTCTTT.

Comment on this clonotype: Without the conserved terminal phenylalanine or tryptophan, this CDR3 likely stems from a read error. V and J are TRBV5-1 and TRBJ1-1; no definite D call. V gave up 4 bases and J gave up 1 base, with 8 bases separating them. The CDR3 is made up of 13 amino acids. Germline CDR1 reads SGHRS; CDR2 reads YFSETQ. CDR3 DNA sequence: TGCGCCAGCAGCACTAACCCGAACACTGAAGCTTTCTCT. Translated, it gives CASSTNPNTEAFS.

The sample holds many counts of this clonotype. This chain uses TRBV20-1 with TRBJ2-3; TRBD1 matches 7 bases. Germline values: CDR1 DFQATT, CDR2 SNEGSKA (reference sequence). This CDR3 comprises 13 residues. The ends lost 7 bases at V and 7 bases at J; junction bases unmatched: 11. This chain's CDR3 is CSVTGTATNTQYF. The CDR3 DNA reads as TGCAGTGTTACCGGGACAGCGACCAATACGCAGTATTTT.

Regarding this clonotype: The junction shows a germline mismatch at one end, possibly a read error. The chain links TRBV9 to TRBJ2-3, with a weak D call TRBD1 (6 bases). Germline CDR1 is SGDLS and CDR2 is YYNGEE. The CDR3 totals 15 residues. Written as DNA, the CDR3 is TGTGCCAGCAACGTAGATGGGACATCCACAGATACGCAGTATTTT. Translating it yields CASNVDGTSTDTQYF.

This clonotype appeared many times. The V gene is TRBV29-1, the J gene TRBJ1-1, with 11 bases lining up with TRBD1. CDR1 is SQVTM, CDR2 ANQGSEA, per germline. Unmatched junction bases numbered 4, after V lost 7 bases and J lost 3 bases. The CDR3 totals 13 residues. CDR3 region: CSGWTGGDTEAFF. CDR3 coding DNA: TGCAGCGGATGGACAGGGGGCGACACTGAAGCTTTCTTT.

Details on this clonotype: With a much larger clone just one base away, this may be a read error. V and J are TRBV7-3 and TRBJ2-1; D might be TRBD2 (5 bases). CDR1 is SGHTA and CDR2 is FQGTGA in the germline V gene. The CDR3 consists of 16 residues. The V gene lost 1 base and the J gene lost 6 bases, with 16 bases spanning the gap. The CDR3 bases are TGTGCCAGCAGCTTAAAGGTGGCTAGCTTTACCAATGAGCAGTTCTTC. Translated: CASSLKVASFTNEQFF.

In its sample, this clonotype was seen many times. The chain employs TRBV6-6 and TRBJ1-5, with D unresolved. V was trimmed by 10 bases and J by 1 base, leaving 14 bases between them. In germline, CDR1 is MNHNY, CDR2 SVGAGI (reference sequence). This CDR3 has 14 amino acids. The CDR3 protein is CATKNVGSNQPQHF. The CDR3 DNA follows: TGTGCCACCAAAAACGTGGGGAGCAATCAGCCCCAGCATTTT.

As to this clonotype: A read error may produce the germline difference seen at one junction end. This chain connects TRBV28 to TRBJ2-7; 8 positions agree with TRBD1. Germline V lookup: CDR1 MDHEN, CDR2 SYDVKM. The CDR3 totals 14 residues. The CDR3: CASRRTGTAYEQHF. DNA of the CDR3: TGTGCCAGCAGAAGGACAGGGACGGCTTACGAGCAGCACTTC.

The CDR3 bases are TGTGCCAGCGGCCCCCAACTAGGGTCCTACAATGAGCAGTTCTTC. This codes for CASGPQLGSYNEQFF. V is TRBV27 and J is TRBJ2-1, with D maybe TRBD2 (5 bases). Germline V gene lookup returns CDR1 MNHEY and CDR2 SMNVEV (reference sequence). The CDR3 loop spans 15 amino acids. The V and J ends lost 8 bases and 1 base respectively, with 15 bases between them.

With respect to this clonotype: A much larger clone lies a single base off, so this may be a read error. The rearrangement joins TRBV7-8 to TRBJ2-1; unclear D gene. This CDR3 is built from 15 residues. Germline CDR1 SGHVS, CDR2 FQNEAQ. The CDR3 spells CASRLTLSSYKEQFF. Here the CDR3 DNA reads TGTGCCAGCAGGTTGACCCTGAGCTCCTACAAAGAGCAGTTCTTC.

In this sample, this clonotype turned up a few times. The chain couples TRBV19 to TRBJ2-1; 7 nucleotides line up with TRBD2. This CDR3 has 15 residues. In germline, CDR1 is LNHDA, CDR2 SQIVND (reference sequence). J was trimmed by 9 bases and V by 5 bases; bases with no gene match: 13. The CDR3 loop is CASSPWGGGRGEQFF. For the CDR3, the DNA is TGTGCCAGTAGTCCTTGGGGCGGCGGGAGAGGTGAGCAGTTCTTC. The variable domain in full, completed from reference TRBV19 and TRBJ2-1, reads DGGITQSPKYLFRKEGQNVTLSCEQNLNHDAMYWYRQDPGQGLRLIYYSQIVNDFQKGDIAEGYSVSREKKESFPLTVTSAQKNPTAFYLCASSPWGGGRGEQFFGPGTRLTVL.

The V gene is TRBV12-3 or TRBV12-4, the J gene TRBJ2-3; D might be TRBD2 (5 bases). The length of the CDR3 is 15 residues. The V gene lost 3 bases and the J gene lost 2 bases, with 12 bases spanning the gap. The CDR3 nucleotides are TGTGCCAGCAGTTTGCGAAGCGGCGACACAGATACGCAGTATTTT. Amino acid sequence: CASSLRSGDTDTQYF.

The V and J genes are TRBV30 and TRBJ2-5; 9 bases map to TRBD2. The CDR3 is made up of 16 amino acids. Germline CDR1 and CDR2: GTSNPN and SVGIG (reference sequence). Unmatched junction bases numbered 11, after V lost 0 bases and J lost 6 bases. DNA for the CDR3: TGTGCCTGGAGTGTCGATAGCGGGAGATTGGGGCAGACCCAGTACTTC. Its translation: CAWSVDSGRLGQTQYF.

In regard to this clonotype: A junction end diverges from the germline sequence, so it may reflect a read error. V is TRBV28 and J is TRBJ2-2; D might be TRBD2 (5 bases). Germline CDR1 reads MDHEN; CDR2 reads SYDVKM. The CDR3 is made up of 11 amino acids. The CDR3 sequence is CASSFAGELYF. In DNA form, the CDR3 reads TGTGCCAGCAGTTTCGCCGGGGAGCTGTATTTT.

The J gene is TRBJ2-7, the V gene TRBV28, with no clear D. In germline, CDR1 is MDHEN, CDR2 SYDVKM. The CDR3 loop spans 12 amino acids. The V and J ends lost 6 bases and 2 bases respectively, with 8 bases between them. The CDR3 bases are TGTGCCAGCAGAATTGCAGCCTACGAGCAGTACTTC. As protein: CASRIAAYEQYF.

In the case of this clonotype: This clone may be a read error of a much larger clone one base away. This is likely a read error, given that the CDR3 carries no conserved phenylalanine or tryptophan at its end. The chain employs TRBV11-2 and TRBJ2-7; either TRBD1 or TRBD2 may supply D (5 bases each). The CDR3 sequence is 11 residues long. V dropped 4 bases and J dropped 9 bases, with 10 bases sitting between them. Germline assignment: CDR1 SGHAT and CDR2 FQNNGV. This CDR3 reads CASSSPRGQYY. The DNA for the CDR3 is TGTGCCAGCAGCTCACCGAGGGGGCAGTACTAC.

This clonotype was seen ten or more times. The rearrangement links TRBV29-1 to TRBJ1-3; D gene ambiguous. The V gene's germline CDR1 is SQVTM and CDR2 ANQGSEA. The CDR3 runs 12 residues. V dropped 5 bases and J dropped 2 bases, with 7 bases sitting between them. CDR3 bases: TGCAGCGTTCAAGGGCCTGGAAACACCATATATTTT. Its protein is CSVQGPGNTIYF.

This clonotype has more than one count but fewer than ten. This chain links TRBV15 with TRBJ2-2; D is uncertain. V was shortened by 5 bases and J by 5 bases, with 6 bases between the two germline ends. The CDR3 extends over 12 amino acids. Germline CDR1 LNHNV, CDR2 YYDKDF (reference sequence). In nucleotides, the CDR3 is TGTGCCACCAGCCTCGAGACCGGGGAGCTGTTTTTT. Its translation is CATSLETGELFF.

The chain links TRBV28 to TRBJ2-7, with D possibly being TRBD1 (5 bases). The CDR3 length is 14 residues. Germline V CDR1 and CDR2: MDHEN, SYDVKM. V was pared by 3 bases and J by 1 base, with 10 bases between. The CDR3 coding sequence is TGTGCCAGCAGTTTGGGGCAGACTTCCTACGAGCAGTACTTC. Amino acids: CASSLGQTSYEQYF.

The rearrangement joins TRBV18 to TRBJ2-1; D might be TRBD2 (6 bases). The germline gives CDR1 KGHSH, CDR2 LQKENI. V gave up 3 bases and J gave up 3 bases, with 15 bases separating them. The CDR3 totals 16 residues. The CDR3 DNA follows: TGTGCCAGCTCACCCGTAGGGCTAGCGTACTACAATGAGCAGTTCTTC. Translation: CASSPVGLAYYNEQFF.

This clonotype was found a few times. The J gene is TRBJ2-1, the V gene TRBV19, with 9 nucleotides matching TRBD2. The germline CDR1 and CDR2 sequences are LNHDA and SQIVND (reference sequence). J was trimmed by 6 bases and V by 3 bases; bases with no gene match: 3. This CDR3 comprises 14 residues. The CDR3 DNA is TGTGCCAGTAGTATTGCGGGAGGGAGCAATGAGCAGTTCTTC. This gives the protein CASSIAGGSNEQFF.

At least ten counts were recorded for this clonotype. The CDR3 is CSVLTAMEQYF. The CDR3 bases are TGCAGCGTCCTGACAGCTATGGAGCAGTACTTC. The genes are TRBV29-1 and TRBJ2-7, with a possible D match to TRBD1 (5 bases). The CDR3 runs 11 residues. Germline CDR1 reads SQVTM; CDR2 reads ANQGSEA. V was trimmed by 6 bases and J by 7 bases, leaving 13 bases between them.

This chain joins TRBV27 and TRBJ2-7; 10 positions match TRBD1. This CDR3 is built from 14 residues. V gave up 4 bases and J gave up 7 bases; unmatched junction bases: 7. Germline CDR1 is MNHEY and CDR2 is SMNVEV (reference sequence). CDR3 in amino acids: CASSYRQGAREQYF. In nucleotides, the CDR3 is TGTGCCAGCAGTTACAGACAGGGGGCGAGGGAGCAGTACTTC.

This sequence joins TRBV9 and TRBJ2-3; tentative D call: TRBD2 (5 bases). V was clipped by 0 bases and J by 4 bases, with 18 bases between them. This CDR3 has 17 amino acids. Germline lookup yields CDR1 SGDLS and CDR2 YYNGEE. The chain's CDR3 is CASSVATSGLISDTQYF. CDR3 DNA: TGTGCCAGCAGCGTAGCTACGTCTGGACTCATCTCAGATACGCAGTATTTT.

This clonotype showed up many times. The genes are TRBV10-3 and TRBJ1-1; D is ambiguous. Trimming pared 0 bases from V and 7 bases from J, leaving 15 bases between. CDR3 length: 15 residues. Germline lookup yields CDR1 ENHRY and CDR2 SYGVKD. CDR3 nucleotides: TGTGCCATCAGTGAGTCGGGCACCTATCTGGGTGAAGCTTTCTTT. It translates to CAISESGTYLGEAFF.

This clonotype was observed a few times. CDR3 nucleotides: TGTGCCACCAGTGCGCAGGGGGACGAGCAGTACTTC. It codes for CATSAQGDEQYF. The genes are TRBV24-1 and TRBJ2-7; TRBD1 matches 7 bases. Germline V lookup: CDR1 KGHDR, CDR2 SFDVKD. V dropped 5 bases and J dropped 5; count of bases not matched to a gene: 2. This CDR3 is built from 12 residues.